These T cell receptor beta chains were read from a single sample in a study of graft-versus-host responses after intestinal transplantation. Their antigen targets remain unknown. Only in-frame clones appear in the TCRdb table, and some are missing; sequencing was by immunoSEQ multiplex PCR. The sample consists of about 89,000 clones, approximately 92% of them appearing once. The sequencing here drew on unstimulated CD4+ T cells sorted from spleen or lymph node cells, taken before intestinal transplant. The receptors originated from a human donor who received an intestinal transplant. CDR3s include the opening cysteine and the closing phenylalanine or tryptophan. D genes are given only for firm matches. Where a row states a size, it is once, few, many or the class of an expanded clone; other rows omit it.

clone_size,d_call,v_call,j_call,cdr3_nt,cdr3_aa
.,.,TRBV6-6,TRBJ2-3,TGTGCCAGCAGTTCCCCGTTGAAGCGGACAGATACGCAGTATTTT,CASSSPLKRTDTQYF
.,TRBD1,TRBV6-1,TRBJ2-7,TGTGCCAGCAGTCGACAGGGGGCCACCTACGAGCAGTACTTC,CASSRQGATYEQYF
.,TRBD2,TRBV27,TRBJ2-3,TGTGCCAGCAGTGCCCCTAGCGGTGCTGGCACAGATACGCAGTATTTT,CASSAPSGAGTDTQYF
.,.,TRBV29-1,TRBJ2-7,TGCAGCGTTGTGTACGACCAGAACTCCTACGAGCAGTACTTC,CSVVYDQNSYEQYF
.,TRBD1,TRBV15,TRBJ2-7,TGTGCCACCAGCACAGGCGGACAGGGGGCGAACGAGCAGTACTTC,CATSTGGQGANEQYF
.,.,TRBV6-1,TRBJ1-5,TGTGCCAGCAGTGTGACAGTTAATCAGCCCCAGCATTTT,CASSVTVNQPQHF
.,TRBD2,TRBV6-5,TRBJ2-7,TGTGCCAGCAGTTACTCCGGGACTAGCGGGATCGAGCAGTACTTC,CASSYSGTSGIEQYF
.,.,TRBV5-1,TRBJ1-2,TGCGCCAGCAGCTATACAGGGAGCTATGGCTACACCTTC,CASSYTGSYGYTF
.,.,TRBV7-9,TRBJ1-5,TGTGCCAGCAGCAAAGGGGGGTTCAGCCAGCCCCAGCATTTT,CASSKGGFSQPQHF
once,.,TRBV29-1,TRBJ2-5,TGCAGCGTTGGAAACCAGGGGCAAGAGACCCAGTACTTC,CSVGNQGQETQYF
.,.,TRBV6-1,TRBJ2-1,TGTGCCAGCAGTGAAGCGTGGGGTGGGGCACAGAATGAGCAGTTCTTC,CASSEAWGGAQNEQFF
.,TRBD2,TRBV4-2,TRBJ2-5,TGTGCCAGCAGCCAAGGTCCGGGAGGGGGGCAGACCCAGTACTTC,CASSQGPGGGQTQYF
.,TRBD2,TRBV4-2,TRBJ2-3,TGTGCCAGCAGCCAAGGGACTAGCGGGAGGGACTCCCCCCTCACGATTGAGGCAGATACGCAGTATTTT,CASSQGTSGRDSPLTIEADTQYF
.,.,TRBV18,TRBJ2-7,TGTGCCAGCTCAGGAGGCACTCGCTCCTACGAGCAGTACTTC,CASSGGTRSYEQYF
.,.,TRBV27,TRBJ1-2,TGTGCCAGCAGTTTATCATCCCCTGGACTTTATGGCTACACCTTC,CASSLSSPGLYGYTF
.,TRBD2,TRBV5-1,TRBJ2-1,TGCGCCAGCAGCTTGCCCCGGACTAGCGGGAGGGGGAGGCGTGAGCAGTTCTTC,CASSLPRTSGRGRREQFF
.,TRBD1,TRBV27,TRBJ1-4,TGTGCCAGCAGTAGGACAGGGGGAGACGGTGAAAAACTGTTTTTT,CASSRTGGDGEKLFF
.,.,TRBV6-5,TRBJ2-3,TGTGCCAGCTATAGGGTAGCGGAAAATACGCAGTATTTT,CASYRVAENTQYF
.,TRBD2,TRBV5-1,TRBJ2-1,TGCGCCAGCAGCTTAATCGGGACTAGCGGGAAGGGTGAGCAGTTCTTC,CASSLIGTSGKGEQFF
.,TRBD1,TRBV28,TRBJ1-4,TGTGCCAGCAGTCTAGGGGGCCCTAATGAAAAACTGTTTTTT,CASSLGGPNEKLFF
.,TRBD2,TRBV4-1,TRBJ2-7,TGCGCCAGCAGCCAAACGAGACTAGCGGGAGGCGCGACCTACGAGCAGTACTTC,CASSQTRLAGGATYEQYF
.,TRBD2,TRBV7-3,TRBJ2-7,TGTGCCTGCTTCCATGGTAGCGGGAGGAGTTCGGGTTTTGATACCTTAACCTACGAGCAGTACTTC,CACFHGSGRSSGFDTLTYEQYF
.,TRBD2,TRBV19,TRBJ2-2,TGTGCCAGTAGTATATTTCCGGGACGGAGCGGGAGAGACACCGGGGAGCTGTTTTTT,CASSIFPGRSGRDTGELFF
.,.,TRBV19,TRBJ2-3,TGTGCCAGTAGTATTAGGGGGGGAGGGTCGCTGAGCACAGATACGCAGTATTTT,CASSIRGGGSLSTDTQYF
.,TRBD1,TRBV6-5,TRBJ1-2,TGTGCCAGCAGTCAAACAGGGGGAGGCTATGGCTACACCTTC,CASSQTGGGYGYTF
.,TRBD1,TRBV6-5,TRBJ1-5,TGTGCCAGCAGCGGGACAGCGTATAGCAATCAGCCCCAGCATTTT,CASSGTAYSNQPQHF
.,.,TRBV18,TRBJ1-2,TGTGCCAGCTCACCAGGCAGGGATCCCTTACACTATGGCTACACCTTC,CASSPGRDPLHYGYTF
.,.,TRBV21-1,TRBJ2-5,TGTGCCAGCAGCAAAGGGGGAACGGGAGCGGTAGAGCAGTACTTC,CASSKGGTGAVEQYF
.,.,TRBV7-6,TRBJ2-3,TGTGCCAGCAGCTTAGGCTCCTACACAGATACGCAGTATTTT,CASSLGSYTDTQYF
.,TRBD2,TRBV5-5,TRBJ2-7,TGTGCCAGCAGCTTGGATCCTGGTGGCGGGAGAGGCTACGAGCAGTACTTC,CASSLDPGGGRGYEQYF
.,TRBD2,TRBV5-4,TRBJ2-5,TGTGCCAGCAGCCGGGGACTAGCGGGAGAAGAGACCCAGTACTTC,CASSRGLAGEETQYF
.,.,TRBV5-1,TRBJ2-1,TGCGCCAGCAGCTGGATTAGGGGGAATGAGCAGTTCTTC,CASSWIRGNEQFF
.,.,TRBV27,TRBJ1-5,TGTGCCAGCAGTTTAGTCGGCGGCGGCAATCAGCCCCAGCATTTT,CASSLVGGGNQPQHF
.,.,TRBV7-9,TRBJ1-5,TGTGCCAGCAGCTCTAGTTTCGGGGCTAGCAATCAGCCCCAGCATTTT,CASSSSFGASNQPQHF
.,TRBD2,TRBV4-1,TRBJ2-7,TGCGCCAGCAGCCCCCTGAGGACTAGCGACCCCTACGAGCAGTACTTC,CASSPLRTSDPYEQYF
.,.,TRBV18,TRBJ1-2,TGTGCCAGCTCACCCCCCGGGAATTATGGCTACACCTTC,CASSPPGNYGYTF
.,.,TRBV19,TRBJ1-2,TGTGCCAGTAGTACGACGGGGGGGGCTAACTATGGCTACACCTTC,CASSTTGGANYGYTF
.,.,TRBV6-1,TRBJ2-3,TGTGCCAGCAGTGGACCCTCTCGCACAGATACGCAGTATTTT,CASSGPSRTDTQYF
.,.,TRBV4-2,TRBJ1-1,TGTGCCAGCAGCCAAAATGCCCACGCCAGCACTGAAGCTTTCTTT,CASSQNAHASTEAFF
.,TRBD2,TRBV2,TRBJ2-5,TGTGCCGGGGGACTAGCGGGACTCCTCCAAGAGACCCAGTACTTC,CAGGLAGLLQETQYF
.,TRBD1,TRBV5-6,TRBJ2-7,TGTGCCAGCAGCTTGGCCAGGTTTGGGGCAGGGGGCTCGTACGAGCAGTACTTC,CASSLARFGAGGSYEQYF
.,.,TRBV11-2,TRBJ2-7,TGTGCCAGCAGCTTAGATCTTAGTTCTTACGAGCAGTACTTC,CASSLDLSSYEQYF
.,.,TRBV5-1,TRBJ1-1,TGCGCCAGCAGCTTACATCCGGGGAGGGCCGATAACCCGAACACTGAAGCTTTCTTT,CASSLHPGRADNPNTEAFF
.,.,TRBV7-8,TRBJ2-1,TGTGCCAGCAGCCGGAGAGGCCGGACCTCCTACAATGAGCAGTTCTTC,CASSRRGRTSYNEQFF
.,TRBD1,TRBV7-2,TRBJ1-1,TGTGCCAGCAGCTCTACAGGGGCAATGAACACTGAAGCTTTCTTT,CASSSTGAMNTEAFF
.,.,TRBV9,TRBJ1-6,TGTGCCAGCAGCGTAGCGGGACGAGCTAATTCACCCCTCCACTTT,CASSVAGRANSPLHF